The 14 T cell receptor beta chains below were found in one sample sequenced in a study of T cells in Graves' hyperthyroidism and ophthalmopathy. Amplified TCR beta CDR3 regions derived from RNA transcripts. When the TCR CDR3 underwent first-round RT-PCR, the HTBI primer set was used. TCRdb reprocessed the multiplex PCR reads via MiXCR and lists one record per CDR3 protein. The sample carries more than 450,000 distinct CDR3 sequences, 14% recorded once. Sequenced sample: blood. Every receptor here comes from a woman between 40 and 50 years old with Graves' hyperthyroidism.

Many counts were recorded for this clonotype. The rearrangement links TRBV12-3 or TRBV12-4 to TRBJ1-5; D gene unclear. The CDR3 is 13 amino acids. V was shortened by 3 bases and J by 7 bases, with 10 bases between the two germline ends. The DNA of the CDR3 is TGTGCCAGCAGTTTGAACGAACGACAGCCCCAGCATTTT. It translates to CASSLNERQPQHF.

This clonotype was counted many times. V is TRBV10-3 and J is TRBJ2-1, with TRBD2 identical over 9 bases. Germline CDR1 and CDR2: ENHRY and SYGVKD. Unmatched junction bases numbered 5, after V lost 6 bases and J lost 8 bases. The length of the CDR3 is 13 residues. CDR3 nucleotides: TGTGCCATCAGGTGGGCTAGCGGGGATGAGCAGTTCTTC. Its protein product is CAIRWASGDEQFF.

This clonotype appeared many times. The V and J genes are TRBV11-3 and TRBJ2-5; D remains ambiguous. The germline V gene has CDR1 SGHNT and CDR2 YENEEA. The length of the CDR3 is 13 residues. With 1 base removed from V and 5 bases from J, the gap between germline ends came to 8 bases. DNA for the CDR3: TGTGCCAGCAGCTTAGGGTTCTTGGAGACCCAGTACTTC. Its protein is CASSLGFLETQYF.

The V call is TRBV7-9, the J call TRBJ2-3; 10 bases agree with TRBD2. CDR1 is SEHNR and CDR2 is FQNEAQ in the germline V gene (reference sequence). The V segment lost 3 bases and the J segment 0 bases; nucleotides outside the gene matches: 18. This CDR3 region has 21 residues. The CDR3 spells CASSFMRWTSGPQSSTDTQYF. The CDR3 region has the DNA TGTGCCAGCAGCTTCATGAGGTGGACTAGCGGTCCACAATCGAGCACAGATACGCAGTATTTT.

The table lists this clonotype with many counts. The chain has TRBV27 and TRBJ2-3; TRBD2 aligns across 7 bases. In germline, CDR1 is MNHEY, CDR2 SMNVEV (reference sequence). The CDR3 contains 16 residues. V shed 5 bases and J 5 bases; nucleotides not matched to a gene: 13. The CDR3 sequence is CASSTFAAGLKDTQYF. CDR3 DNA: TGTGCCAGCAGTACGTTCGCAGCGGGATTGAAAGATACGCAGTATTTT.

This clonotype was picked up many times. This chain connects TRBV18 to TRBJ1-5; 8 nucleotides line up with TRBD1. Germline CDR1 KGHSH, CDR2 LQKENI. The CDR3 has 14 residues. With 5 bases clipped from V and 5 bases from J, the junction kept 5 bases outside the gene matches. The CDR3 region is CASSSTGGHQPQHF. The CDR3 region has the DNA TGTGCCAGCTCATCAACAGGGGGACATCAGCCCCAGCATTTT.

This clonotype was picked up many times. The V gene is TRBV27, the J gene TRBJ2-6; 8 positions match TRBD1. Losses at the gene ends were 3 bases for V and 2 bases for J; bases not matched to a gene: 0. The CDR3 runs 15 residues. Germline assignment: CDR1 MNHEY and CDR2 SMNVEV (reference sequence). DNA of the CDR3: TGTGCCAGCAGTTTGGACAGGGCTGGGGCCAACGTCCTGACTTTC. It specifies CASSLDRAGANVLTF. The entire variable domain, with the rest obtained from reference TRBV27 and TRBJ2-6, is as follows: EAQVTQNPRYLITVTGKKLTVTCSQNMNHEYMSWYRQDPGLGLRQIYYSMNVEVTDKGDVPEGYKVSRKEKRNFPLILESPSPNQTSLYFCASSLDRAGANVLTFGAGSRLTVL.

This clonotype has ten or more counts. The rearrangement uses TRBV20-1 and TRBJ2-7; D gene unclear. Germline CDR1 and CDR2: DFQATT and SNEGSKA (reference sequence). The ends were cut back, 0 bases at V and 6 bases at J, with 18 bases in the middle. CDR3 length equals 15 residues. Here the CDR3 DNA reads TGCAGTGCTAGAGATCTGGTTAGTACCGCCCGCGAGCAGTACTTC. The encoded protein is CSARDLVSTAREQYF.

This clonotype was seen many times. This chain joins TRBV6-1 and TRBJ1-1; possible D gene TRBD1, 5 bases. The CDR3 loop spans 15 amino acids. Germline V gene sequence: CDR1 MNHNS, CDR2 SASEGT. Trimming shortened V by 7 bases and J by 4 bases, and 19 bases separated the two germline ends. CDR3 amino acids: CASTPEGNGVTEAFF. The CDR3 DNA sequence: TGTGCCAGCACCCCAGAGGGGAATGGAGTCACTGAAGCTTTCTTT.

The chain joins TRBV30 to TRBJ2-1; D is perhaps TRBD2 (6 bases). The CDR3 is 16 residues long. CDR1 GTSNPN and CDR2 SVGIG come from the germline V gene (reference sequence). The V gene lost 3 bases and the J gene lost 0 bases, with 15 bases spanning the gap. CDR3 DNA: TGTGCCTGGAGAAAGCCGGGACTGAGCTCCTACAATGAGCAGTTCTTC. Translating it yields CAWRKPGLSSYNEQFF.

This clonotype was counted at least ten times. The chain has TRBV27 and TRBJ2-3; TRBD1 aligns across 12 bases. With 8 bases clipped from V and 5 bases from J, the junction kept 14 bases outside the gene matches. The CDR3 has 17 amino acids. CDR1 and CDR2 from the germline V gene are MNHEY and SMNVEV (reference sequence). The CDR3: CASGHDRDRGQGDTQYF. The CDR3 region has the DNA TGTGCCAGCGGCCATGACCGGGACAGGGGGCAAGGAGATACGCAGTATTTT.

V gene TRBV7-2 combines with J gene TRBJ2-2; D may be TRBD1 or TRBD2 (5 bases each). The CDR3 spans 14 residues. The V end lost 6 bases, the J end lost 7 bases, and 15 bases lay between the germline ends. CDR1 and CDR2 from the germline V gene are SGHTA and FQGNSA. The CDR3 region is CASRNQGVGGELFF. CDR3 nucleotides: TGTGCCAGCAGAAACCAGGGAGTCGGCGGGGAGCTGTTTTTT.

This clonotype came up many times. The chain is built from TRBV28 and TRBJ1-3; weak D call: TRBD1 (5 bases). Germline CDR1 and CDR2: MDHEN and SYDVKM. CDR3 length: 15 residues. The germline V and J ends were trimmed by 9 bases and 0 bases, with 15 bases remaining between them. Here the CDR3 reads CASVGDVSSGNTIYF. The CDR3 DNA reads as TGTGCCAGTGTGGGGGACGTTAGCTCTGGAAACACCATATATTTT.

This clonotype was seen a handful of times. A clone one base away is much larger, so this may be a read error. The genes are TRBV27 and TRBJ2-1, with TRBD1 matching 7 bases. V dropped 3 bases and J dropped 4; count of bases not matched to a gene: 9. The CDR3 has 16 amino acids. Germline V gene data show CDR1 as MNHEY and CDR2 as SMNVEV (reference sequence). The CDR3 loop reads CASSLYRGIAYNEQFF. CDR3 bases: TGTGCCAGCAGTTTGTACAGGGGAATCGCGTACAATGAGCAGTTCTTC.